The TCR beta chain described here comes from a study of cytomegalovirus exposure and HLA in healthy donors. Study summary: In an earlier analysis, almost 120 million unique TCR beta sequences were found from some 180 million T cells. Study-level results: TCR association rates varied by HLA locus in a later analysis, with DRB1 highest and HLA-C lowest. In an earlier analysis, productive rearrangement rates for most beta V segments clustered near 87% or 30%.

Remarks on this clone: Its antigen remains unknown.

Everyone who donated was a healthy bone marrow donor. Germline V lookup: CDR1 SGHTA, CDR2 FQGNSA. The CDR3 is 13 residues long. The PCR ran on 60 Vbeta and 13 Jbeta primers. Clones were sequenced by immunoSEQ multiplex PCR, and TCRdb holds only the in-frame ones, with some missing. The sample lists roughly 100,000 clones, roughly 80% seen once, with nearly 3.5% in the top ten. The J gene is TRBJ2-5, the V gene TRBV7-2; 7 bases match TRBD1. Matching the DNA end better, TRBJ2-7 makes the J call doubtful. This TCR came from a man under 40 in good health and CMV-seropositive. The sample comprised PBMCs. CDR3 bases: TGTGCCAGCAGCCGTTGGGACAGCTACGAGCAGTACTTC. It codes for CASSRWDSYEQYF.